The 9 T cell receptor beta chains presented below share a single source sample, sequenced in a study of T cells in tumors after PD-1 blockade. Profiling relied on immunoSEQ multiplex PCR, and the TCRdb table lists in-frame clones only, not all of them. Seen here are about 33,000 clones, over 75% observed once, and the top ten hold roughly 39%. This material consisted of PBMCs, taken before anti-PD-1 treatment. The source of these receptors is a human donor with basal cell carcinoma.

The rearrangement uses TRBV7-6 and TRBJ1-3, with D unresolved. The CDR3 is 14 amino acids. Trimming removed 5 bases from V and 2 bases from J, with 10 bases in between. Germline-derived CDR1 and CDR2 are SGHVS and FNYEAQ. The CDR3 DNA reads TGTGCCAGCAGCCCTCTGGGTACTGGAAACACCATATATTTT. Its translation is CASSPLGTGNTIYF.

CDR3 coding DNA: TGTGCCTGGAGGGCAGGGTACAATCAGCCCCAGCATTTT. This translates into CAWRAGYNQPQHF. The rearrangement uses TRBV30 and TRBJ1-5, with D possibly being TRBD1 (5 bases). The CDR3 length is 13 residues. Germline CDR1 and CDR2: GTSNPN and SVGIG (reference sequence). V gave up 3 bases and J gave up 3 bases, with 9 bases separating them. Full variable domain (outside the CDR3, taken from reference TRBV30 and TRBJ1-5): SQTIHQWPATLVQPVGSPLSLECTVEGTSNPNLYWYRQAAGRGLQLLFYSVGIGQISSEVPQNLSASRPQDRQFILSSKKLLLSDSGFYLCAWRAGYNQPQHFGDGTRLSIL.

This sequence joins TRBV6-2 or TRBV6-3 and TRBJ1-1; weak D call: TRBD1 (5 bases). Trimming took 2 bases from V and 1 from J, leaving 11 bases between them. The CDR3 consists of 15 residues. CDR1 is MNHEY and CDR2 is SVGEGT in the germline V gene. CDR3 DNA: TGTGCCAGCAGTTACGTTAAGGGGCCGAACACTGAAGCTTTCTTT. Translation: CASSYVKGPNTEAFF.

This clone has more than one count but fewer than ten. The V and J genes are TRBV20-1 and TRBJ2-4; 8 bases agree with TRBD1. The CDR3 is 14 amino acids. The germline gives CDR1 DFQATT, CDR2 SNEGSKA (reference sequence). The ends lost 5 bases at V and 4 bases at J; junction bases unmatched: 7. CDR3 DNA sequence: TGCAGTGCTCGTGAGGACAGGGCTAAAAACATTCAGTACTTC. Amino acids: CSAREDRAKNIQYF.

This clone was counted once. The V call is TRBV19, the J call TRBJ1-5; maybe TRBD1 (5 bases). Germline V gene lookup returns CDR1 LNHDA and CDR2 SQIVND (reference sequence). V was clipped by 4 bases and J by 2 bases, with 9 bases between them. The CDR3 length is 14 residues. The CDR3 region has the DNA TGTGCCAGTAGTACCGACAGCGGCAATCAGCCCCAGCATTTT. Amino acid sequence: CASSTDSGNQPQHF.

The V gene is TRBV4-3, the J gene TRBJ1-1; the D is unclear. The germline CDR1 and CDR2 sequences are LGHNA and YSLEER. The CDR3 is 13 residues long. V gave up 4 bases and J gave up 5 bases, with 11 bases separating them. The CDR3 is CASSLSFQTEAFF. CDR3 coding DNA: TGCGCCAGCAGCCTTAGTTTTCAGACTGAAGCTTTCTTT.

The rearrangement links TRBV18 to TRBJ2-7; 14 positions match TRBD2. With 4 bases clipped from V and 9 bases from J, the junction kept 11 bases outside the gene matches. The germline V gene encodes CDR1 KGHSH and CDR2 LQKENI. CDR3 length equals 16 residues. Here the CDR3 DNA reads TGTGCCAGCTCACAGTCCGGGACTAGCGGGAGTTCGGGGCAGTACTTC. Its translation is CASSQSGTSGSSGQYF.

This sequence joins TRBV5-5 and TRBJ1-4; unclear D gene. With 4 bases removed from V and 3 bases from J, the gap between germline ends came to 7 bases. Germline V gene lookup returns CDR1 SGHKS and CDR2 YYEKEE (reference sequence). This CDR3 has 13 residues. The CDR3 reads CASSPPANEKLFF. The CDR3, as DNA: TGTGCCAGCAGCCCGCCAGCTAATGAAAAACTGTTTTTT.

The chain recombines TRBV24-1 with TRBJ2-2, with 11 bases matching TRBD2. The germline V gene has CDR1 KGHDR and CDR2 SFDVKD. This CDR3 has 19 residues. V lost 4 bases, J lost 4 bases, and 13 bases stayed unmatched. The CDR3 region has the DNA TGTGCCACCAGTGACTTCCCCGCTAGCGGGGGGATGAGCACCGGGGAGCTGTTTTTT. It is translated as CATSDFPASGGMSTGELFF.